The 11 T cell receptor beta chains presented below share a single source sample, sequenced in a study of blood T cell repertoires in COVID-19. The table came from immunoSEQ multiplex PCR; TCRdb's copy has only in-frame clones and leaves some out. The profile covers roughly 68,000 clones, with roughly 80% appearing a single time and more than 7% taken by the ten largest. Sequences were obtained from peripheral blood. The receptor source for this set is a man aged 50 to 60 with active COVID-19.

This chain connects TRBV5-1 to TRBJ1-6, with a tentative D call TRBD1 (5 bases). The CDR3 sequence is 17 residues long. The V gene lost 0 bases and the J gene lost 10 bases, with 20 bases spanning the gap. From germline, CDR1 is SGHRS and CDR2 YFSETQ. The CDR3 DNA sequence: TGCGCCAGCAGCTTGGAATTAGGTGATCTTGGGGGGTCACCCCTCCACTTT. It specifies CASSLELGDLGGSPLHF.

The chain joins TRBV18 to TRBJ2-5; 9 bases fit TRBD2. The CDR3 contains 17 residues. The germline gives CDR1 KGHSH, CDR2 LQKENI. After removal of 3 bases from V and 1 base from J, the junction contained 9 bases not matched to a gene. CDR3 sequence: CASSPQGAGGLQETQYF. CDR3 nucleotide sequence: TGTGCCAGCTCACCTCAGGGAGCGGGGGGCCTCCAAGAGACCCAGTACTTC.

The chain joins TRBV4-2 to TRBJ2-3; 10 nucleotides line up with TRBD2. Germline CDR1 LGHNA, CDR2 YNFKEQ. Unmatched junction bases numbered 8, after V lost 0 bases and J lost 2 bases. This CDR3 comprises 18 residues. CDR3 protein: CASSQDWLAGVTTDTQYF. In DNA form, the CDR3 reads TGTGCCAGCAGCCAAGATTGGCTAGCGGGAGTCACCACAGATACGCAGTATTTT.

The rearrangement uses TRBV5-1 and TRBJ1-6; 9 positions match TRBD1. The V segment lost 0 bases and the J segment 7 bases; nucleotides outside the gene matches: 2. This CDR3 region has 15 residues. Germline V lookup: CDR1 SGHRS, CDR2 YFSETQ. This CDR3 is CASSLADRGNSPLHF. CDR3 DNA sequence: TGCGCCAGCAGCTTGGCCGACAGGGGGAATTCACCCCTCCACTTT.

This rearrangement joins TRBV7-2 to TRBJ2-3, with 7 nucleotides matching TRBD1. CDR1 is SGHTA, CDR2 FQGNSA, per germline. This CDR3 has 14 residues. Trimming removed 5 bases from V and 0 bases from J; junction bases left unmatched: 2. CDR3 coding DNA: TGTGCCAGCAGCAGGACAGGAAGCACAGATACGCAGTATTTT. Amino acids: CASSRTGSTDTQYF.

The chain carries TRBV4-1 and TRBJ2-2; 8 bases agree with TRBD2. The V gene's germline CDR1 is MGHRA and CDR2 YSYEKL. This CDR3 comprises 16 residues. J gave up 3 bases and V 3 bases, and 6 bases lay outside the gene matches. CDR3: CASSHRGGRDTGELFF. The CDR3 DNA reads TGCGCCAGCAGCCATCGCGGGGGGCGGGACACCGGGGAGCTGTTTTTT.

As concerns this clone: The identical CDR3 is also encoded by other nucleotide sequences in the sample. This chain uses TRBV5-8 with TRBJ1-5, with D possibly TRBD1 on 5 matching bases. The germline CDR1 and CDR2 sequences are SGHTS and YDEGEE. This CDR3 spans 15 amino acids. V was cut by 4 bases and J by 0 bases, with 11 bases left in between. The CDR3 DNA is TGTGCCAGCAGCATCCAGGGTTATAGCAATCAGCCCCAGCATTTT. Protein product: CASSIQGYSNQPQHF. Drawing the rest from reference TRBV5-8 and TRBJ1-5, the complete variable domain is EAGVTQSPTHLIKTRGQQATLRCSPISGHTSVYWYQQALGLGLQFLLWYDEGEERNRGNFPPRFSGRQFPNYSSELNVNALELEDSALYLCASSIQGYSNQPQHFGDGTRLSIL.

This chain links TRBV6-5 with TRBJ1-4; no firm D call. The V end lost 8 bases, the J end lost 1 base, and 8 bases lay between the germline ends. The CDR3 contains 13 residues. CDR1 and CDR2 (germline): MNHEY, SVGAGI. The CDR3 nucleotides are TGTGCCAGCGGGCCGGTAACTAATGAAAAACTGTTTTTT. Amino acids: CASGPVTNEKLFF.

This chain joins TRBV7-9 and TRBJ2-1; 7 nucleotides align to TRBD2. Germline lookup yields CDR1 SEHNR and CDR2 FQNEAQ (reference sequence). CDR3 length equals 14 residues. V lost 5 bases, J lost 5 bases, and 6 bases stayed unmatched. In DNA, the CDR3 is TGTGCCAGCAGCCCGGGGAGGGAGGACAATGAGCAGTTCTTC. The encoded protein is CASSPGREDNEQFF.

V usage is TRBV9 and J usage is TRBJ1-4, with D possibly TRBD1 on 5 matching bases. Germline CDR1 is SGDLS and CDR2 is YYNGEE. V lost 4 bases, J lost 10 bases, and 11 bases lay in between. This CDR3 is built from 12 residues. CDR3 nucleotide sequence: TGTGCCAGCAGCTTAGGGGACTCAAAACTGTTTTTT. Its translation is CASSLGDSKLFF.

The V gene is TRBV5-6, the J gene TRBJ2-5; tentative D call: TRBD2 (6 bases). Germline assignment: CDR1 SGHDT and CDR2 YYEEEE. The CDR3 is made up of 14 amino acids. V was cut by 3 bases and J by 5 bases, with 14 bases left in between. The CDR3 DNA reads TGTGCCAGCAGCTCACCGACTAGGGGCGAGACCCAGTACTTC. Translation gives CASSSPTRGETQYF.